What follows are 32 T cell receptor beta chains derived from one specimen sequenced in a study of breast tumors, draining lymph nodes, adjacent tissues. TCRdb reanalysed the multiplex PCR reads using MiXCR and keeps one entry per CDR3 protein. The table lists some 100,000 distinct CDR3 sequences, 20% to 25% of them singletons, with approximately 1.3% in the top ten. Breast cancer patients provided tissue from their axillary draining lymph nodes. Input material: axillary lymph node tissue. The receptors were sampled from a female donor with breast cancer. Some clones in this sample may be carry-over from other donors' samples.

This clonotype came up many times. The chain employs TRBV30 and TRBJ2-7; D unresolved. The V end was cut by 0 bases, the J end by 2 bases, with 5 bases between. This CDR3 has 12 amino acids. Germline loops: CDR1 GTSNPN, CDR2 SVGIG (reference sequence). In DNA, the CDR3 is TGTGCCTGGAGTGTGAGCCCCTACGAGCAGTACTTC. Translation gives CAWSVSPYEQYF. Combining the CDR3 with reference TRBV30 and TRBJ2-7 gives the whole variable domain SQTIHQWPATLVQPVGSPLSLECTVEGTSNPNLYWYRQAAGRGLQLLFYSVGIGQISSEVPQNLSASRPQDRQFILSSKKLLLSDSGFYLCAWSVSPYEQYFGPGTRLTVT.

Comments on this clonotype: A single base separates this from a much larger clone, so it may be a read error. The V call is TRBV11-2, the J call TRBJ1-4; the match to TRBD1 covers 8 bases. J lost 3 bases, V lost 0 bases, and 9 bases had no gene match. Germline values: CDR1 SGHAT, CDR2 FQNNGV. The CDR3 length is 18 residues. CDR3 sequence reads: CASSLDPPARGPNEKLFF. The CDR3, as DNA: TGTGCCAGCAGCTTAGATCCCCCCGCCAGGGGGCCTAATGAAAAACTGTTTTTT.

This clonotype has just a few counts. The chain has TRBV27 and TRBJ1-2; no reliable D call. Per the germline V gene, CDR1 is MNHEY and CDR2 is SMNVEV (reference sequence). V lost 5 bases, J lost 4 bases, and 14 bases lay in between. The CDR3 is 14 amino acids. The CDR3 sequence is CASSPWTEGYGYTF. The CDR3 DNA reads as TGTGCCAGCAGTCCATGGACGGAAGGCTATGGCTACACCTTC.

This clonotype was detected ten times or more. This rearrangement joins TRBV7-9 to TRBJ2-1, with D maybe TRBD1 (6 bases). The CDR3 spans 16 residues. Germline CDR1 reads SEHNR; CDR2 reads FQNEAQ (reference sequence). The V end was cut by 5 bases, the J end by 5 bases, with 19 bases between. CDR3: CASSRPRGGSNNEQFF. CDR3 coding DNA: TGTGCCAGCAGCCGCCCGAGAGGGGGAAGCAACAATGAGCAGTTCTTC.

This clonotype was seen ten or more times. The V gene is TRBV5-6, the J gene TRBJ2-4, with TRBD2 identical over 11 bases. The CDR3 runs 15 residues. CDR1 and CDR2 from the germline V gene are SGHDT and YYEEEE. The V segment lost 0 bases and the J segment 4 bases; nucleotides outside the gene matches: 0. In DNA, the CDR3 is TGTGCCAGCAGCTTGGGACTAGCGGGGAAAAACATTCAGTACTTC. It encodes CASSLGLAGKNIQYF. Full variable domain (remainder filled in from reference TRBV5-6 and TRBJ2-4): DAGVTQSPTHLIKTRGQQVTLRCSPKSGHDTVSWYQQALGQGPQFIFQYYEEEERQRGNFPDRFSGHQFPNYSSELNVNALLLGDSALYLCASSLGLAGKNIQYFGAGTRLSVL.

This clonotype has ten or more counts. The CDR3 reads CASSTGTGPYEQYF. Here the CDR3 DNA reads TGTGCCAGTAGTACTGGGACAGGTCCCTACGAGCAGTACTTC. The genes are TRBV19 and TRBJ2-7; the match to TRBD1 covers 8 bases. The length of the CDR3 is 14 residues. Germline V gives CDR1 LNHDA, CDR2 SQIVND (reference sequence). The ends lost 4 bases at V and 2 bases at J; junction bases unmatched: 4.

This clonotype was counted many times. The genes are TRBV7-3 and TRBJ2-3, with no clear D. The CDR3 runs 15 residues. CDR1 is SGHTA, CDR2 FQGTGA, per germline. V dropped 5 bases and J dropped 0 bases, with 12 bases sitting between them. The CDR3: CASSIQGVSTDTQYF. Here the CDR3 DNA reads TGTGCCAGCAGCATACAAGGTGTTAGCACAGATACGCAGTATTTT.

Notes on this clonotype: A junction end diverges from the germline sequence, so it may reflect a read error. The chain joins TRBV6-2 or TRBV6-3 to TRBJ2-6, with 8 positions matching TRBD1. Germline CDR1 is MNHEY and CDR2 is SVGEGT. This CDR3 is 20 amino acids long. Written as DNA, the CDR3 is TGTGCCAGCAGTTCTATTCTCTCCGGGACAGGTTTATCTGGGGCCAACGGCCTGACTTTC. Its translation: CASSSILSGTGLSGANGLTF.

For this clonotype: A read error may be the cause here, since a much bigger clone is one base away. The chain has TRBV12-3 or TRBV12-4 and TRBJ2-3; no firm D call. The CDR3 runs to 12 residues. The CDR3 reads CANSLTRYTQYF. In DNA form, the CDR3 reads TGTGCCAACAGTCTCACCCGGTATACGCAGTATTTT.

This clonotype was picked up many times. The V call is TRBV5-1, the J call TRBJ2-7, with 10 bases identical to TRBD1. Germline V gives CDR1 SGHRS, CDR2 YFSETQ. V shed 0 bases and J 2 bases; nucleotides not matched to a gene: 8. This CDR3 comprises 17 residues. In nucleotides, the CDR3 is TGCGCCAGCAGCTTGGTTCCCTGGGGGACAGGGGCCTACGAGCAGTACTTC. Translating gives CASSLVPWGTGAYEQYF.

At least ten counts were recorded for this clonotype. The DNA of the CDR3 is TGTGCCAGCAGCGAGGGACCGGGGGGGACCCAGTACTTC. It is translated as CASSEGPGGTQYF. This sequence joins TRBV2 and TRBJ2-5; 7 positions agree with TRBD2. J was trimmed by 7 bases and V by 6 bases; bases with no gene match: 8. Germline V gene data show CDR1 as SNHLY and CDR2 as FYNNEI. This CDR3 has 13 amino acids.

This clonotype was detected only a few times. The CDR3, as DNA: TGTGCCAGCAGCCAATCAGGGAGAGGGGCCAACGTCCTGACTTTC. It is translated as CASSQSGRGANVLTF. The chain joins TRBV16 to TRBJ2-6; TRBD2 is a possible D gene (5 bases). CDR1 and CDR2 from the germline V gene are KGHSY and FQNENV. The V gene lost 0 bases and the J gene lost 4 bases, with 7 bases spanning the gap. The CDR3 runs to 15 residues.

This clonotype was seen a few times. V usage is TRBV19 and J usage is TRBJ1-5; tentative D call: TRBD1 (5 bases). The CDR3 is 14 amino acids. Germline V gene lookup returns CDR1 LNHDA and CDR2 SQIVND (reference sequence). The V end was cut by 3 bases, the J end by 4 bases, with 10 bases between. The CDR3 DNA follows: TGTGCCAGTAGTATTGACAGAAAAAATCAGCCCCAGCATTTT. Its protein is CASSIDRKNQPQHF. Variable domain in full (rest from reference TRBV19 and TRBJ1-5): DGGITQSPKYLFRKEGQNVTLSCEQNLNHDAMYWYRQDPGQGLRLIYYSQIVNDFQKGDIAEGYSVSREKKESFPLTVTSAQKNPTAFYLCASSIDRKNQPQHFGDGTRLSIL.

Many counts were recorded for this clonotype. The chain is built from TRBV9 and TRBJ2-6, with 9 bases that match TRBD1. CDR3 length: 17 residues. V lost 1 base and J lost 1; bases outside the gene matches: 3. Germline V CDR1 and CDR2: SGDLS, YYNGEE. In DNA, the CDR3 is TGTGCCAGCAGCGTATGGGACAGGGAATCTGGGGCCAACGTCCTGACTTTC. The encoded protein is CASSVWDRESGANVLTF.

The rearrangement links TRBV5-4 to TRBJ2-1, with no clear D. Trimming took off 4 bases at V and 0 bases at J, with 11 bases between the two ends. Germline CDR1 and CDR2: SGHNT and YYREEE (reference sequence). This CDR3 comprises 15 residues. The CDR3 region has the DNA TGTGCCAGCAGCCGGACGCCGAGCTCCTACAATGAGCAGTTCTTC. It yields the protein CASSRTPSSYNEQFF.

This clonotype was counted a few times. This sequence joins TRBV28 and TRBJ2-5; 9 bases are shared with TRBD1. V lost 4 bases, J lost 1 base, and 4 bases stayed unmatched. This CDR3 is 15 amino acids long. The germline V gene has CDR1 MDHEN and CDR2 SYDVKM. Written as DNA, the CDR3 is TGTGCCAGCAGTTCAGACAGGGGGGTCCAAGAGACCCAGTACTTC. Translated, it gives CASSSDRGVQETQYF.

The sample holds a few counts of this clonotype. The chain recombines TRBV19 with TRBJ1-5, with D tentatively TRBD1 (6 bases). Germline assignment: CDR1 LNHDA and CDR2 SQIVND (reference sequence). The V end lost 5 bases, the J end lost 3 bases, and 11 bases lay between the germline ends. The length of the CDR3 is 14 residues. The CDR3 reads CASSSYRDNQPQHF. For the CDR3, the DNA is TGTGCCAGTAGTTCCTACAGGGACAATCAGCCCCAGCATTTT.

This chain uses TRBV19 with TRBJ2-1; D might be TRBD1 (6 bases). CDR1 is LNHDA and CDR2 is SQIVND in the germline V gene (reference sequence). The CDR3 consists of 16 residues. V was pared by 10 bases and J by 6 bases, with 25 bases between. DNA of the CDR3: TGTGCCACCTCCCCCGGCAGGGGTTTTGGGGGCAATGAGCAGTTCTTC. Amino acid sequence: CATSPGRGFGGNEQFF. Looking up the rest from reference TRBV19 and TRBJ2-1 gives the full variable domain: DGGITQSPKYLFRKEGQNVTLSCEQNLNHDAMYWYRQDPGQGLRLIYYSQIVNDFQKGDIAEGYSVSREKKESFPLTVTSAQKNPTAFYLCATSPGRGFGGNEQFFGPGTRLTVL.

This clonotype was seen at least ten times. The gene calls are TRBV9 and TRBJ2-1; D remains ambiguous. Trimming took off 5 bases at V and 9 bases at J, with 9 bases between the two ends. The CDR3 is 11 amino acids. Germline values: CDR1 SGDLS, CDR2 YYNGEE. Here the CDR3 reads CASSFDTEQFF. The CDR3 DNA reads TGTGCCAGCAGTTTCGACACTGAGCAGTTCTTC.

As concerns this clonotype: A much larger clone differs from this one at a single base, so this may be a read error. CDR3 protein: CASRKDNGEQYF. The CDR3 nucleotides read TGTGCCAGCAGGAAAGATAACGGCGAGCAGTACTTC. The chain carries TRBV27 and TRBJ2-7; D gene ambiguous. The CDR3 is 12 residues long. Germline assignment: CDR1 MNHEY and CDR2 SMNVEV (reference sequence). V was shortened by 6 bases and J by 6 bases, with 12 bases between the two germline ends.

This clonotype was counted at least ten times. The chain recombines TRBV15 with TRBJ2-3, with D possibly called TRBD1 or TRBD2 (5 bases each). The germline V gene has CDR1 LNHNV and CDR2 YYDKDF (reference sequence). The length of the CDR3 is 18 residues. V gave up 0 bases and J gave up 0 bases, with 16 bases separating them. The DNA of the CDR3 is TGTGCCACCAGCAGAGATGGTCCGGGGCTGTCTAGCACAGATACGCAGTATTTT. It yields the protein CATSRDGPGLSSTDTQYF.

This clonotype showed up just once. The chain has TRBV29-1 and TRBJ1-1; D uncertain. CDR1 SQVTM and CDR2 ANQGSEA come from the germline V gene. V was shortened by 7 bases and J by 2 bases, with 17 bases between the two germline ends. The CDR3 extends over 14 amino acids. The CDR3 DNA reads as TGCAGCGCCCAAGTGGGGAGCGCCAACACTGAAGCTTTCTTT. As protein: CSAQVGSANTEAFF.

The sample holds a few counts of this clonotype. This chain connects TRBV4-1 to TRBJ1-5; a weak D match, TRBD1 (6 bases). Germline V CDR1 and CDR2: MGHRA, YSYEKL. CDR3 length: 14 residues. The ends were cut back, 7 bases at V and 6 bases at J, with 16 bases in the middle. CDR3 amino acids: CASTQAQGGQPQHF. As DNA, the CDR3 is TGCGCCAGCACGCAAGCACAGGGCGGTCAGCCCCAGCATTTT.

This clonotype has a handful of counts. The chain links TRBV30 to TRBJ2-3; a weak D match, TRBD2 (7 bases). Germline CDR1 is GTSNPN and CDR2 is SVGIG (reference sequence). The CDR3 covers 13 residues. Trimming stripped 5 bases from V and 3 bases from J, with 12 bases between. CDR3: CAWGGADTDTQYF. CDR3 nucleotide sequence: TGTGCCTGGGGGGGGGCAGATACAGATACGCAGTATTTT.

This sequence joins TRBV28 and TRBJ2-1, with 11 positions matching TRBD2. J was trimmed by 3 bases and V by 6 bases; bases with no gene match: 7. The CDR3 contains 16 residues. From germline, CDR1 is MDHEN and CDR2 SYDVKM. CDR3 in amino acids: CASRKTGTSGYNEQFF. In DNA form, the CDR3 reads TGTGCCAGCAGAAAAACCGGGACTAGCGGCTACAATGAGCAGTTCTTC.

A note on this clonotype: This may be a read error, as it is one base from a much larger clone. This is likely a read error, given that the CDR3 carries no conserved phenylalanine or tryptophan at its end. This chain links TRBV5-5 with TRBJ2-3; D remains ambiguous. Trimming removed 2 bases at V and 2 bases at J, with 9 bases between. Germline V lookup: CDR1 SGHKS, CDR2 YYEKEE (reference sequence). The CDR3 has 14 amino acids. As DNA, the CDR3 is TGTGCCAGCAGCTTCGGCAGGACCACAGATACGCAGTATTCT. Translating gives CASSFGRTTDTQYS.

The chain joins TRBV4-1 to TRBJ1-1; D ambiguous. V lost 6 bases and J 0 bases, leaving 8 bases between the germline ends. Germline CDR1 and CDR2: MGHRA and YSYEKL. This CDR3 has 13 amino acids. CDR3 residues: CASRDALNTEAFF. The CDR3 DNA reads as TGCGCCAGCAGGGACGCTTTGAACACTGAAGCTTTCTTT.

This clonotype was detected ten times or more. The V call is TRBV7-8, the J call TRBJ2-5; D tentatively fits TRBD1 or TRBD2 (6 bases each). Deletions cut 5 bases from V and 5 bases from J, with 12 bases between. CDR1 is SGHVS and CDR2 is FQNEAQ in the germline V gene. This CDR3 region has 13 residues. CDR3 region: CASSRGTMETQYF. Here the CDR3 DNA reads TGTGCCAGCAGCCGCGGGACAATGGAGACCCAGTACTTC.

This clonotype occurred many times. V usage is TRBV20-1 and J usage is TRBJ2-7; D not certain. Looked up from germline, CDR1 is DFQATT and CDR2 is SNEGSKA (reference sequence). This CDR3 spans 15 amino acids. V lost 0 bases to trimming and J lost 0 bases, with 12 bases between them. CDR3 sequence (DNA): TGCAGTGCTAGAGATCATGACCGTAGCTCCTACGAGCAGTACTTC. It specifies CSARDHDRSSYEQYF.

This clonotype occurred many times. V gene TRBV6-6 combines with J gene TRBJ1-3, with 7 nucleotides matching TRBD1. Looked up from germline, CDR1 is MNHNY and CDR2 is SVGAGI (reference sequence). Unmatched junction bases numbered 4, after V lost 5 bases and J lost 3 bases. This CDR3 spans 14 amino acids. The chain's CDR3 is CASSPGTVGNTIYF. In DNA form, the CDR3 reads TGTGCCAGCAGTCCTGGGACAGTTGGAAACACCATATATTTT.

Comment on this clonotype: A much larger clonotype is one base distant, so this may be a read error. The CDR3, as DNA: TGTGCCAGCGAGGATCGGACTTCCTACGAGAAGTACTTC. Amino acids: CASEDRTSYEKYF. The V gene is TRBV2, the J gene TRBJ2-7; weak D call: TRBD2 (5 bases). Germline lookup yields CDR1 SNHLY and CDR2 FYNNEI. The length of the CDR3 is 13 residues.

This clonotype was picked up many times. V gene TRBV6-5 combines with J gene TRBJ2-3; D is ambiguous. In germline, CDR1 is MNHEY, CDR2 SVGAGI. Trimming took off 6 bases at V and 1 base at J, with 11 bases between the two ends. This CDR3 has 14 residues. CDR3 region: CASSLGHGTDTQYF. The CDR3, as DNA: TGTGCCAGCAGCCTAGGTCACGGCACAGATACGCAGTATTTT.